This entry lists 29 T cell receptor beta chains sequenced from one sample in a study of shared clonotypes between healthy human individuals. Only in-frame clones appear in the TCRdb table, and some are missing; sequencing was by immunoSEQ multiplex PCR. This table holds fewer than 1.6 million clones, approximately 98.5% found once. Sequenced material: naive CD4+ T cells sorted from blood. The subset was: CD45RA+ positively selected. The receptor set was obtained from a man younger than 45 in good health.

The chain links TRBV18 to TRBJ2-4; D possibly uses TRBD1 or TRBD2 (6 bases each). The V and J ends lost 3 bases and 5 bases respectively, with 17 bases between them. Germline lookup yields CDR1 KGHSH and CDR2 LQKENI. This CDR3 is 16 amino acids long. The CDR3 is CASSPPLGGAQNIQYF. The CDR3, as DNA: TGTGCCAGCTCACCCCCGCTGGGGGGCGCTCAAAACATTCAGTACTTC.

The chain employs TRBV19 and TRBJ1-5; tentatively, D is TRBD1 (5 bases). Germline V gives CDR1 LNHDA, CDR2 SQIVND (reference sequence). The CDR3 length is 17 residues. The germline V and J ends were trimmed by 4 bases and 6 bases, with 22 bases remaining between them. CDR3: CASSTHGTPGTGQPQHF. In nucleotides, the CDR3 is TGTGCCAGTAGTACGCACGGGACCCCGGGGACGGGTCAGCCCCAGCATTTT. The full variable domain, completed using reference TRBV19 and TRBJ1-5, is DGGITQSPKYLFRKEGQNVTLSCEQNLNHDAMYWYRQDPGQGLRLIYYSQIVNDFQKGDIAEGYSVSREKKESFPLTVTSAQKNPTAFYLCASSTHGTPGTGQPQHFGDGTRLSIL.

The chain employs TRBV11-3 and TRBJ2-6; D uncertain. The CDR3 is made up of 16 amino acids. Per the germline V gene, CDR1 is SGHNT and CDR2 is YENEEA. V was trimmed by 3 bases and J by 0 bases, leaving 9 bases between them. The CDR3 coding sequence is TGTGCCAGCAGCTTTTCCTCGGGCTCTGGGGCCAACGTCCTGACTTTC. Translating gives CASSFSSGSGANVLTF.

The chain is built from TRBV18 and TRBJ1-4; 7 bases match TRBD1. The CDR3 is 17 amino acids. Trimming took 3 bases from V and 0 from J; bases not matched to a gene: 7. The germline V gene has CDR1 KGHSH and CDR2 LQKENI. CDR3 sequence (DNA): TGTGCCAGCTCACCGGTCGGGACAGCTGCAACTAATGAAAAACTGTTTTTT. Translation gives CASSPVGTAATNEKLFF.

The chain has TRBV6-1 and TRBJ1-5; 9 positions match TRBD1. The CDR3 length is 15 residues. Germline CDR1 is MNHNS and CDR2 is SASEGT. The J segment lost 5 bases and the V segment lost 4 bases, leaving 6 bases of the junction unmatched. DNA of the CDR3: TGTGCCAGCAGTGGGACAGGGGCGGTCGATCAGCCCCAGCATTTT. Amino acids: CASSGTGAVDQPQHF.

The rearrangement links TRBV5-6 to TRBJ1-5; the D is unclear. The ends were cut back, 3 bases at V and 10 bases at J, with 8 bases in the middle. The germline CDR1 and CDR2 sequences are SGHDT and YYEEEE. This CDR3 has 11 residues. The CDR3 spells CASSCWQPQHF. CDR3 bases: TGTGCCAGCAGCTGCTGGCAACCCCAGCATTTT.

The CDR3 region has the DNA TGTGCCAGCAGCGTAGAATTACAGGGCTACAATGAGCAGTTCTTC. Translating gives CASSVELQGYNEQFF. The chain uses TRBV9 and TRBJ2-1, with TRBD1 as a possible D gene (6 bases). Germline V gene data show CDR1 as SGDLS and CDR2 as YYNGEE. The CDR3 consists of 15 residues. The V and J ends lost 0 bases and 3 bases respectively, with 10 bases between them.

CDR3 sequence reads: CATSREQGHYGYTF. CDR3 sequence (DNA): TGTGCCACCAGCAGAGAACAGGGCCACTATGGCTACACCTTC. The chain combines TRBV15 with TRBJ1-2; a possible D gene is TRBD1 (6 bases). This CDR3 is built from 14 residues. CDR1 is LNHNV, CDR2 YYDKDF, per germline (reference sequence). V was clipped by 0 bases and J by 3 bases, with 8 bases between them.

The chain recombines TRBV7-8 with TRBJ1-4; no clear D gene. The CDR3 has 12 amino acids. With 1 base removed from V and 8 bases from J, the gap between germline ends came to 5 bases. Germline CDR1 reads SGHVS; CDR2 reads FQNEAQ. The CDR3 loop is CASSLVSEKLFF. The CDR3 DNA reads TGTGCCAGCAGCTTAGTATCCGAAAAACTGTTTTTT.

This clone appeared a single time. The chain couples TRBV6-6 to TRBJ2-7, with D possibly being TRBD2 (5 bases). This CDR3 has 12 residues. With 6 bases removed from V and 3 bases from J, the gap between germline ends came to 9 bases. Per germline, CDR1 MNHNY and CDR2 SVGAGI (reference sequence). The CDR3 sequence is CASRSLDYEQYF. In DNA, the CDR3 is TGTGCCAGCAGATCACTAGACTACGAGCAGTACTTC.

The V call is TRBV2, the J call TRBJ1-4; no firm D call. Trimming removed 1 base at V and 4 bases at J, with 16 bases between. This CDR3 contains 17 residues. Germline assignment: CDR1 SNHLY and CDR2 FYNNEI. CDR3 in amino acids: CASSEGAVALINEKLFF. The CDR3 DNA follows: TGTGCCAGCAGTGAAGGGGCGGTAGCCCTAATTAATGAAAAACTGTTTTTT.

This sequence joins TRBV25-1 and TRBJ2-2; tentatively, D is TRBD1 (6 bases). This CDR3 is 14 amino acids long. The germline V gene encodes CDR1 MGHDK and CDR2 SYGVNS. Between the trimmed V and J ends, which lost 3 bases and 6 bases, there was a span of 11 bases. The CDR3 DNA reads TGTGCCAGCAGTGAGGGGGCGCAGGCCGGGGAGCTGTTTTTT. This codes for CASSEGAQAGELFF. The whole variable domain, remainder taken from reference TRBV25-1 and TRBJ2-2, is EADIYQTPRYLVIGTGKKITLECSQTMGHDKMYWYQQDPGMELHLIHYSYGVNSTEKGDLSSESTVSRIRTEHFPLTLESARPSHTSQYLCASSEGAQAGELFFGEGSRLTVL.

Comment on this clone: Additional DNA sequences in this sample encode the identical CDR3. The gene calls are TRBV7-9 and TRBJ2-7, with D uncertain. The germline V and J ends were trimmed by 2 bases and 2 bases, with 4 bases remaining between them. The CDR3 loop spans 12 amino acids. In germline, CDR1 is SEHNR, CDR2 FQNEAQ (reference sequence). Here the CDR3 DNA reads TGTGCCAGCAGCTTATCACCCTACGAGCAGTACTTC. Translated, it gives CASSLSPYEQYF.

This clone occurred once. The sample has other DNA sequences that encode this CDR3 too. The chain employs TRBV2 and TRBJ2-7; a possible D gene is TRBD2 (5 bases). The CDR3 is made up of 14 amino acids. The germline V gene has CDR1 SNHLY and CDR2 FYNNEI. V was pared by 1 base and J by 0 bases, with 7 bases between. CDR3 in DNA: TGTGCCAGCAGTGAAGGTCGGGGCTCCTACGAGCAGTACTTC. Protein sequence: CASSEGRGSYEQYF.

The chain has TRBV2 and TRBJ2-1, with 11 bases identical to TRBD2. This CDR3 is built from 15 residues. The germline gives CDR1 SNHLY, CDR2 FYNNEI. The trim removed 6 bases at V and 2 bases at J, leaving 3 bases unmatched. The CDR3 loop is CASRQTSGTYNEQFF. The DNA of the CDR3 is TGTGCCAGCAGACAGACTAGCGGGACCTACAATGAGCAGTTCTTC. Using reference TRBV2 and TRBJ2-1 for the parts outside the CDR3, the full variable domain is EPEVTQTPSHQVTQMGQEVILRCVPISNHLYFYWYRQILGQKVEFLVSFYNNEISEKSEIFDDQFSVERPDGSNFTLKIRSTKLEDSAMYFCASRQTSGTYNEQFFGPGTRLTVL.

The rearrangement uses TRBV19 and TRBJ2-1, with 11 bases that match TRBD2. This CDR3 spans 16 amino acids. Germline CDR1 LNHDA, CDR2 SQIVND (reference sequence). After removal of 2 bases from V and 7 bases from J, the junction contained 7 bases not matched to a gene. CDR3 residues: CASSIPLAGGRNEQFF. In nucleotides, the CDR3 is TGTGCCAGTAGTATACCCCTAGCGGGGGGTCGTAATGAGCAGTTCTTC.

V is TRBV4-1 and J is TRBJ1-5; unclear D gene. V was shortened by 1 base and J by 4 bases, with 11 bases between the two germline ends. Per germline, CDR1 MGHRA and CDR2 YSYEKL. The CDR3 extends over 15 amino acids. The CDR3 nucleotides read TGCGCCAGCAGCCAAGTGGCTGGGTATAATCAGCCCCAGCATTTT. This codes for CASSQVAGYNQPQHF.

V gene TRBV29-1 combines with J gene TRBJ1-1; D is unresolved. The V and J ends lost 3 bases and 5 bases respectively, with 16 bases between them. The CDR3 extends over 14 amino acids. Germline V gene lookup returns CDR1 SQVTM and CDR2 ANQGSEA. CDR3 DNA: TGCAGCGTTGAGCGTCGGAGGGCGATGACTGAAGCTTTCTTT. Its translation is CSVERRRAMTEAFF.

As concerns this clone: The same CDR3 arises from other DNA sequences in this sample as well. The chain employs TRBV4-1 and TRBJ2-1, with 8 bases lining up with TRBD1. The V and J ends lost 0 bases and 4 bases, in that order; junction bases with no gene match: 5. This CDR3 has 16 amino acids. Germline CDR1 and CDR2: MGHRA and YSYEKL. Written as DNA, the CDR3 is TGCGCCAGCAGCCAAGAAGGGACAGGACCTTACAATGAGCAGTTCTTC. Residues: CASSQEGTGPYNEQFF.

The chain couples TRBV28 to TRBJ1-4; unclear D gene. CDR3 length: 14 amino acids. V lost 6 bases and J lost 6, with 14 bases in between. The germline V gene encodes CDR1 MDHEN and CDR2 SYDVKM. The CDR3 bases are TGTGCCAGCAGGGGGAAGCGGGGAGATGAAAAACTGTTTTTT. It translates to CASRGKRGDEKLFF. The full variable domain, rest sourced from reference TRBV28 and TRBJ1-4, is DVKVTQSSRYLVKRTGEKVFLECVQDMDHENMFWYRQDPGLGLRLIYFSYDVKMKEKGDIPEGYSVSREKKERFSLILESASTNQTSMYLCASRGKRGDEKLFFGSGTQLSVL.

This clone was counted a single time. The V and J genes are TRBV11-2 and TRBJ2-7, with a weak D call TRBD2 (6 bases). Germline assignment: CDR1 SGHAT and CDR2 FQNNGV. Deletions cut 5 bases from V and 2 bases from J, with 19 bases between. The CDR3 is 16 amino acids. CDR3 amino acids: CASSRLSGVDAYEQYF. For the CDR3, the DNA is TGTGCCAGCAGCCGCCTTTCGGGAGTCGACGCCTACGAGCAGTACTTC.

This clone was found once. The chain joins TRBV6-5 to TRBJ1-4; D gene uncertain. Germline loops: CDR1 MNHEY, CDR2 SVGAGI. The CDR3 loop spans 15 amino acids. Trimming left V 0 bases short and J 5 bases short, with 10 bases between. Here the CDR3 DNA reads TGTGCCAGCAGTTACTCGGGCGGGAGAAATGAAAAACTGTTTTTT. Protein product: CASSYSGGRNEKLFF.

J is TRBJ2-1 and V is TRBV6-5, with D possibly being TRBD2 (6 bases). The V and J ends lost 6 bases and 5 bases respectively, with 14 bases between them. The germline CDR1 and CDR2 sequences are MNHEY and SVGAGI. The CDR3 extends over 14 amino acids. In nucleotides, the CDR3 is TGTGCCAGCAGCCCCTCCCTAGCGCACAATGAGCAGTTCTTC. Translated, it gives CASSPSLAHNEQFF.

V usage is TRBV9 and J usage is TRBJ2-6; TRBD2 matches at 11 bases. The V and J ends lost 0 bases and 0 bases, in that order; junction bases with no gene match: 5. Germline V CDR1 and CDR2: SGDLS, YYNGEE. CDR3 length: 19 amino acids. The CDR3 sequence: CASSVGSSGRGSGANVLTF. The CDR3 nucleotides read TGTGCCAGCAGCGTAGGAAGTAGCGGGAGGGGCTCTGGGGCCAACGTCCTGACTTTC.

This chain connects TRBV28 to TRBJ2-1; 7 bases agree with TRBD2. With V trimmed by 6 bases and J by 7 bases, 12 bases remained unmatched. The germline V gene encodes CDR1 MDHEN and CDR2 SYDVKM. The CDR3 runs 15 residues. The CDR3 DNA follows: TGTGCCAGCAGACCCTTGGCGGGAGTCGGTAATGAGCAGTTCTTC. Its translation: CASRPLAGVGNEQFF.

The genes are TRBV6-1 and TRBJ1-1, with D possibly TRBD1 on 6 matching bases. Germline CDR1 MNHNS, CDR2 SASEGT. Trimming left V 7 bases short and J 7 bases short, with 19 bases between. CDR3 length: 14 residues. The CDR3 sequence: CASIDEATGSEAFF. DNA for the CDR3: TGTGCCAGCATCGATGAGGCTACAGGGAGTGAAGCTTTCTTT.

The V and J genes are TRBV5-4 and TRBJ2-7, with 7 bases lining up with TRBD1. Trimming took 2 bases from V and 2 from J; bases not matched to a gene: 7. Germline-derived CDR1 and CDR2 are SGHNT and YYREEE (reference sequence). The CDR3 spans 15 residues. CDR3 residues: CASSFFRQGAYEQYF. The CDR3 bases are TGTGCCAGCAGCTTTTTCCGACAGGGTGCCTACGAGCAGTACTTC.

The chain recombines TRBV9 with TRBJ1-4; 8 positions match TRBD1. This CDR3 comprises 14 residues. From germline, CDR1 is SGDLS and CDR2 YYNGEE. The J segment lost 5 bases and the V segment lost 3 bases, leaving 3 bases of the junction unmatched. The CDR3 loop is CASSADRENEKLFF. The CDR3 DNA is TGTGCCAGCAGCGCGGACAGGGAGAATGAAAAACTGTTTTTT.

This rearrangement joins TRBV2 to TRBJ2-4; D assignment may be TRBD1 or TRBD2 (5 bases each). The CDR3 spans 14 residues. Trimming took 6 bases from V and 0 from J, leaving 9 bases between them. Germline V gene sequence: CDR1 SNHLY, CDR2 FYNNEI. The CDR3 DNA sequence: TGTGCCAGCAGCGGGACCGTAGCCAAAAACATTCAGTACTTC. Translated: CASSGTVAKNIQYF.